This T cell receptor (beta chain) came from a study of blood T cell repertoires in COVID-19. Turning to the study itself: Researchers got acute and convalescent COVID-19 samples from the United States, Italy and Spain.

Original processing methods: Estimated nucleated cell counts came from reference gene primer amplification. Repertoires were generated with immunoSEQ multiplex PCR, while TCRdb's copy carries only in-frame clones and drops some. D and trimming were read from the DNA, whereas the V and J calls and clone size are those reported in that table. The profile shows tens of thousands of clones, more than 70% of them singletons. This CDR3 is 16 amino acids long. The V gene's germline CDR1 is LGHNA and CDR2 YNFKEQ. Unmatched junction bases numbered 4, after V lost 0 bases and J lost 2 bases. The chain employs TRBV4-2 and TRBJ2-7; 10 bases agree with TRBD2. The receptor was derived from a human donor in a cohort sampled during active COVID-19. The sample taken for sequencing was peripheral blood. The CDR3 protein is CASSQDLLAGAYEQYF. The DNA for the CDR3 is TGTGCCAGCAGCCAAGATTTGCTAGCGGGAGCCTACGAGCAGTACTTC.